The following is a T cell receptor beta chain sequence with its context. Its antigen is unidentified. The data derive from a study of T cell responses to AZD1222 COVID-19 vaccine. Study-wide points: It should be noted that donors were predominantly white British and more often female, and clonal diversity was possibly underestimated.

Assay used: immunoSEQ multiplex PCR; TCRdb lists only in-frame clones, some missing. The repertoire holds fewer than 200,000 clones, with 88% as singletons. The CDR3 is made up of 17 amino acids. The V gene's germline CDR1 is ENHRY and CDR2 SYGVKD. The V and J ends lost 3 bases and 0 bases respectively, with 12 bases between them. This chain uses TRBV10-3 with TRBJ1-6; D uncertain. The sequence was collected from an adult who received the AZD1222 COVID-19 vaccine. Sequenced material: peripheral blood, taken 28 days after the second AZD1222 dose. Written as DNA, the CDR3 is TGTGCCATCAGTGACGGAGGGATCAGCTCCTATAATTCACCCCTCCACTTT. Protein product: CAISDGGISSYNSPLHF.